Below, one T cell receptor beta chain is given with its context. The record originates from a study of blood T cell repertoires in COVID-19. Study overall: Acute and convalescent COVID-19 samples came from the United States, Italy and Spain. From T cells, B-cell-depleted T cells, or PBMCs came the material, which was cDNA or gDNA.

Original handling: Scientists estimated how many nucleated cells there were by amplifying reference gene primers. Measured with immunoSEQ multiplex PCR; TCRdb has only the in-frame clones, and not every one. The V and J calls and clone size were taken over from that table, and D and trimming were inferred from the DNA. The data contain tens of thousands of clones, roughly 80% of them seen just once; the ten biggest clones take up over 15%. V was pared by 3 bases and J by 1 base, with 8 bases between. Germline V gene sequence: CDR1 DFQATT, CDR2 SNEGSKA (reference sequence). This CDR3 has 13 residues. The TCR comes from a human donor in a cohort sampled during active COVID-19. This rearrangement joins TRBV20-1 to TRBJ2-3; D not resolved. The source material was peripheral blood. CDR3 coding DNA: TGCAGTGCTAGTTCCCCGGGCACAGATACGCAGTATTTT. It yields the protein CSASSPGTDTQYF.